This T cell receptor (beta chain) was profiled in a study of preoperative IRX-2 immunotherapy in early breast cancer. Sample treatment: preoperative locoregional IRX-2 cytokine immunotherapy. This phase Ib study tested locoregional IRX-2 cytokine immunotherapy given before surgery. Method: immunoSEQ multiplex PCR; TCRdb's copy keeps in-frame clones and lacks some. The repertoire holds about 89,000 clones, with 86% as singletons. Germline CDR1 and CDR2: KGHSH and LQKENI. The CDR3 covers 17 residues. The J segment lost 4 bases and the V segment lost 3 bases, leaving 10 bases of the junction unmatched. The chain links TRBV18 to TRBJ1-4, with 8 bases fitting TRBD1. This specimen was tumor tissue, taken after IRX-2 immunotherapy. The sequence derives from a human donor with breast cancer. CDR3 coding DNA: TGTGCCAGCTCACCTCGTGTAATCAGGGGGCTTAATGAAAAACTGTTTTTT. This translates into CASSPRVIRGLNEKLFF.